What follows are 27 T cell receptor beta chains derived from one specimen sequenced in a study of human T cells and chemical hapten exposure. Time point denoted: patch test 3, about 24 weeks after DPC sensitization. The treatment is: therapeutic diphenylcyclopropenone sensitization with weekly scalp DPC. MiXCR was run by TCRdb on the RACE reads, yielding one entry per CDR3 protein. Found here are 55,000 to 75,000 distinct CDR3 sequences, roughly an eighth of them singletons; the top ten hold 2.4%. The sample was whole blood, taken in connection with sensitization to the hapten diphenylcyclopropenone (DPC). These receptors were taken from a man in his thirties or forties with alopecia areata. Some clones in this sample may be carry-over from other donors' samples.

This clonotype was recorded at least ten times. At one boundary the junction diverges from the germline segment, which might be a read error. The chain couples TRBV29-1 to TRBJ2-4; 12 positions agree with TRBD2. Germline V gene sequence: CDR1 SQVTM, CDR2 ANQGSEA. This CDR3 region has 11 residues. In DNA, the CDR3 is TGCAGCGTTCTGACTAGCGGGGGTTGGCACTTC. Translated, it gives CSVLTSGGWHF.

This clonotype was detected many times. This sequence joins TRBV28 and TRBJ2-3; 11 nucleotides match TRBD2. The CDR3 totals 16 residues. J was trimmed by 1 base and V by 5 bases; bases with no gene match: 5. Germline CDR1 and CDR2: MDHEN and SYDVKM. In nucleotides, the CDR3 is TGTGCCAGCAGTCGACTAGCGGGGAAACGCACAGATACGCAGTATTTT. It translates to CASSRLAGKRTDTQYF.

This clonotype was counted at least ten times. V gene TRBV2 combines with J gene TRBJ1-1; D remains unclear. The CDR3 is made up of 13 amino acids. V shed 2 bases and J shed 1 base, with 5 bases lying between them. Germline assignment: CDR1 SNHLY and CDR2 FYNNEI. CDR3 protein: CASSEIENTEAFF. Written as DNA, the CDR3 is TGTGCCAGCAGTGAAATAGAGAACACTGAAGCTTTCTTT.

The gene calls are TRBV11-2 and TRBJ2-4; 7 bases fit TRBD1. Germline values: CDR1 SGHAT, CDR2 FQNNGV. The CDR3 loop spans 16 amino acids. The J segment lost 3 bases and the V segment lost 5 bases, leaving 10 bases of the junction unmatched. The DNA for the CDR3 is TGTGCCAGCAGCCCACTGAGACAGGGCAGCAAAAACATTCAGTACTTC. This translates into CASSPLRQGSKNIQYF. Filled out from reference TRBV11-2 and TRBJ2-4, the complete variable domain reads EAGVAQSPRYKIIEKRQSVAFWCNPISGHATLYWYQQILGQGPKLLIQFQNNGVVDDSQLPKDRFSAERLKGVDSTLKIQPAKLEDSAVYLCASSPLRQGSKNIQYFGAGTRLSVL.

This clonotype was seen only a few times. This chain joins TRBV4-1 and TRBJ2-7; 10 nucleotides match TRBD2. Germline values: CDR1 MGHRA, CDR2 YSYEKL. V lost 0 bases, J lost 2 bases, and 7 bases stayed unmatched. This CDR3 is built from 17 residues. CDR3 in amino acids: CASSQDLERGGPYEQYF. In DNA, the CDR3 is TGCGCCAGCAGCCAAGACCTGGAGCGGGGGGGTCCCTACGAGCAGTACTTC.

This chain connects TRBV12-5 to TRBJ1-2, with 9 nucleotides matching TRBD1. The CDR3 sequence is 19 residues long. Germline-derived CDR1 and CDR2 are LGHNT and FRNRAP. V lost 3 bases and J lost 6; bases outside the gene matches: 20. CDR3 protein: CASGFYAGTGLFSTDGYTF. CDR3 coding DNA: TGTGCTAGTGGTTTTTACGCCGGGACAGGGCTTTTCTCTACGGATGGCTACACCTTC.

The J gene is TRBJ1-5, the V gene TRBV28, with TRBD1 as a possible D gene (5 bases). Germline assignment: CDR1 MDHEN and CDR2 SYDVKM. CDR3 length: 11 residues. V was pared by 4 bases and J by 10 bases, with 8 bases between. CDR3 coding DNA: TGTGCCAGCAGTTATAGGACACCCCAGCATTTT. Amino acid sequence: CASSYRTPQHF.

This clonotype has ten or more counts. In nucleotides, the CDR3 is TGTGCCAGCAGTCCCCAAGGACTAGCGGGGGGGCTTGGAGATACGCAGTATTTT. This translates into CASSPQGLAGGLGDTQYF. The chain employs TRBV12-3 or TRBV12-4 and TRBJ2-3; 15 bases fit TRBD2. Trimming removed 5 bases from V and 5 bases from J; junction bases left unmatched: 11. CDR3 length equals 18 residues.

The genes are TRBV5-1 and TRBJ2-5; 7 bases map to TRBD1. This CDR3 spans 14 amino acids. CDR1 is SGHRS, CDR2 YFSETQ, per germline. The V segment lost 8 bases and the J segment 0 bases; nucleotides outside the gene matches: 7. The CDR3 nucleotides read TGCGCCAGTACAGGGGACGGCTACCAAGAGACCCAGTACTTC. Amino acids: CASTGDGYQETQYF.

V usage is TRBV6-2 or TRBV6-3 and J usage is TRBJ2-3; 7 bases map to TRBD1. Looked up from germline, CDR1 is MNHEY and CDR2 is SVGEGT. Germline trimming cut 6 bases from V and 4 bases from J; bases unmatched to any gene: 7. The CDR3 contains 14 residues. The CDR3 DNA sequence: TGTGCCAGCAGCCAACAGGGGACCGCAGATACGCAGTATTTT. Its protein is CASSQQGTADTQYF.

The chain employs TRBV6-4 and TRBJ1-6; the match to TRBD1 covers 8 bases. The ends lost 7 bases at V and 4 bases at J; junction bases unmatched: 21. The CDR3 loop spans 20 amino acids. The V gene's germline CDR1 is MRHNA and CDR2 SNTAGT. The CDR3 DNA is TGTGCCAGCACTATGCTAACAGGGGGGCCAGAGAATGGGTATAATTCACCCCTCCACTTT. It encodes CASTMLTGGPENGYNSPLHF.

This clonotype has more than one count but fewer than ten. The CDR3 DNA reads as TGTGCCAGCAGCCGCGACAGGGCCGGGGGCTATGGCTACACCTTC. Translated: CASSRDRAGGYGYTF. V gene TRBV11-2 combines with J gene TRBJ1-2; 7 nucleotides match TRBD1. Trimming cost V 5 bases and J 4 bases; bases outside gene matches: 10. Germline assignment: CDR1 SGHAT and CDR2 FQNNGV. The CDR3 sequence is 15 residues long.

This clonotype occurred many times. The chain uses TRBV7-2 and TRBJ2-2, with 8 positions matching TRBD1. This CDR3 contains 14 residues. The germline gives CDR1 SGHTA, CDR2 FQGNSA. J was trimmed by 7 bases and V by 2 bases; bases with no gene match: 3. The CDR3 loop is CASSLQGAGGELFF. For the CDR3, the DNA is TGTGCCAGCAGCTTACAGGGGGCCGGCGGGGAGCTGTTTTTT. Filled out from reference TRBV7-2 and TRBJ2-2, the complete variable domain reads GAGVSQSPSNKVTEKGKDVELRCDPISGHTALYWYRQSLGQGLEFLIYFQGNSAPDKSGLPSDRFSAERTGGSVSTLTIQRTQQEDSAVYLCASSLQGAGGELFFGEGSRLTVL.

V gene TRBV9 combines with J gene TRBJ2-3; 8 nucleotides match TRBD2. The J segment lost 4 bases and the V segment lost 4 bases, leaving 11 bases of the junction unmatched. The germline CDR1 and CDR2 sequences are SGDLS and YYNGEE. This CDR3 has 16 residues. The CDR3 loop reads CASSPPGAGGADTQYF. The CDR3 DNA reads TGTGCCAGCAGCCCCCCTGGGGCGGGGGGAGCAGATACGCAGTATTTT.

This clonotype was seen ten or more times. The chain is built from TRBV28 and TRBJ1-6, with D hard to call. V was clipped by 9 bases and J by 10 bases, with 16 bases between them. CDR1 is MDHEN and CDR2 is SYDVKM in the germline V gene. This CDR3 is 13 amino acids long. In DNA, the CDR3 is TGTGCCAGTGAGACAAACGGAGGCTCACCCCTCCACTTT. Its translation: CASETNGGSPLHF.

This clonotype occurred a few times. The chain has TRBV5-1 and TRBJ2-1, with D possibly TRBD2 on 6 matching bases. CDR1 and CDR2 from the germline V gene are SGHRS and YFSETQ. Trimming took off 4 bases at V and 10 bases at J, with 21 bases between the two ends. This CDR3 is 15 amino acids long. CDR3 region: CASSLDGSKIIEQFF. Here the CDR3 DNA reads TGCGCCAGCAGCCTGGACGGGAGCAAGATCATCGAGCAGTTCTTC.

This clonotype has a handful of counts. The chain uses TRBV24-1 and TRBJ2-1; no definite D call. CDR1 and CDR2 (germline): KGHDR, SFDVKD. The CDR3 is made up of 19 amino acids. V was shortened by 3 bases and J by 4 bases, with 24 bases between the two germline ends. The CDR3 DNA is TGTGCCACCAGTGATCCGAATCCCCTGACGGCGGCAACGTACAATGAGCAGTTCTTC. Translated, it gives CATSDPNPLTAATYNEQFF.

The sample holds many counts of this clonotype. The CDR3 sequence: CSVDRFVGIAKNIQYF. CDR3 coding DNA: TGCAGTGTCGACAGATTTGTCGGGATAGCCAAAAACATTCAGTACTTC. The V and J genes are TRBV20-1 and TRBJ2-4; D may match TRBD1 or TRBD2 (5 bases each). The V end lost 7 bases, the J end lost 0 bases, and 19 bases lay between the germline ends. Germline assignment: CDR1 DFQATT and CDR2 SNEGSKA (reference sequence). The CDR3 totals 16 residues.

CDR3 DNA sequence: TGTGCCAGCAGCGTCGGGCCAGGAGATGGCTACACCTTC. It is translated as CASSVGPGDGYTF. The rearrangement uses TRBV9 and TRBJ1-2; D is unresolved. Per germline, CDR1 SGDLS and CDR2 YYNGEE. The V and J ends lost 2 bases and 6 bases respectively, with 11 bases between them. The CDR3 runs to 13 residues.

The V gene is TRBV3-1, the J gene TRBJ2-2; weak D call: TRBD2 (6 bases). The CDR3 is 15 amino acids. V was pared by 5 bases and J by 2 bases, with 12 bases between. In germline, CDR1 is LGHDT, CDR2 YNNKEL (reference sequence). Here the CDR3 DNA reads TGTGCCAGCAGCGTGCGACTAGTAAACACCGGGGAGCTGTTTTTT. Translated: CASSVRLVNTGELFF.

The table lists this clonotype with a few counts. As DNA, the CDR3 is TGTGCCAGCAGCTCGATACAGGGTGCCGAAGCTTTCTTT. Translated: CASSSIQGAEAFF. The rearrangement links TRBV11-2 to TRBJ1-1; maybe TRBD1 (6 bases). Germline loops: CDR1 SGHAT, CDR2 FQNNGV. The germline V and J ends were trimmed by 4 bases and 8 bases, with 14 bases remaining between them. This CDR3 is 13 amino acids long.

In its sample, this clonotype was seen many times. This chain connects TRBV27 to TRBJ2-7, with 8 bases aligning to TRBD1. The ends lost 2 bases at V and 10 bases at J; junction bases unmatched: 13. Germline CDR1 MNHEY, CDR2 SMNVEV (reference sequence). The CDR3 runs to 15 residues. In nucleotides, the CDR3 is TGTGCCAGCAGTTTAATAGGGACAGGACATGCTCTACAGTACTTC. Translation: CASSLIGTGHALQYF.

This clonotype was recorded at least ten times. The rearrangement uses TRBV3-1 and TRBJ2-7, with TRBD2 matching 7 bases. CDR1 and CDR2 (germline): LGHDT, YNNKEL (reference sequence). The ends lost 3 bases at V and 5 bases at J; junction bases unmatched: 7. The CDR3 runs to 14 residues. The CDR3 DNA reads as TGTGCCAGCAGCCACTGGGGGGGGAACAACGAGCAGTACTTC. It translates to CASSHWGGNNEQYF.

This clonotype was recorded a few times. V and J are TRBV2 and TRBJ2-2; 8 bases are shared with TRBD1. The germline V gene has CDR1 SNHLY and CDR2 FYNNEI. The V gene end was trimmed by 6 bases and the J gene end by 4 bases; junction bases not matched to a gene: 10. The CDR3 is made up of 16 amino acids. In DNA form, the CDR3 reads TGTGCCAGCAGGAAAGCGACAGGGGTAGCCACCGGGGAGCTGTTTTTT. This codes for CASRKATGVATGELFF.

The chain uses TRBV7-6 and TRBJ2-5, with D uncertain. This CDR3 spans 15 amino acids. V gave up 5 bases and J gave up 0 bases, with 13 bases separating them. Germline V CDR1 and CDR2: SGHVS, FNYEAQ. The CDR3 loop is CASSPLGRYQETQYF. DNA for the CDR3: TGTGCCAGCAGCCCCCTAGGGCGGTACCAAGAGACCCAGTACTTC.

This clonotype was seen only a few times. This chain joins TRBV19 and TRBJ2-1; D not certain. Germline V gene sequence: CDR1 LNHDA, CDR2 SQIVND (reference sequence). V lost 5 bases and J 6 bases, leaving 5 bases between the germline ends. The CDR3 length is 11 residues. This CDR3 is CASSDFNEQFF. CDR3 nucleotide sequence: TGTGCCAGTAGTGACTTCAATGAGCAGTTCTTC.

The rearrangement links TRBV7-6 to TRBJ2-7; 7 bases are a match to TRBD1. The CDR3 has 15 amino acids. With V trimmed by 1 base and J by 0 bases, 3 bases remained unmatched. CDR1 SGHVS and CDR2 FNYEAQ come from the germline V gene. In DNA form, the CDR3 reads TGTGCCAGCAGCTTAGGACAGGGCCCCTCCTACGAGCAGTACTTC. Protein product: CASSLGQGPSYEQYF.